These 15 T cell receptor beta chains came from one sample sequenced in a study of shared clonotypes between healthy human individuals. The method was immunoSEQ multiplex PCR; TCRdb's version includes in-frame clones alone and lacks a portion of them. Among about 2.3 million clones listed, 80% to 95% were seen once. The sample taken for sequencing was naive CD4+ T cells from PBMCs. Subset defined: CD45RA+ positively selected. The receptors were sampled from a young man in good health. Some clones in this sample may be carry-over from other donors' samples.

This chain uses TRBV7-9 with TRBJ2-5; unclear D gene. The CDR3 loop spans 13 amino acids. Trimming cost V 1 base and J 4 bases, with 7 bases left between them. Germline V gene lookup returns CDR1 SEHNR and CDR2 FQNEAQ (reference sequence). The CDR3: CASSLVLLETQYF. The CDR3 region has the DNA TGTGCCAGCAGCTTAGTTCTTCTAGAGACCCAGTACTTC.

CDR3 sequence reads: CASSLAFGLGEASYNEQFF. The CDR3, as DNA: TGTGCCAGCAGCTTAGCCTTCGGGTTGGGAGAAGCCTCCTACAATGAGCAGTTCTTC. The rearrangement uses TRBV7-9 and TRBJ2-1; tentative D call: TRBD2 (5 bases). Germline CDR1 SEHNR, CDR2 FQNEAQ (reference sequence). V shed 0 bases and J shed 0 bases, with 18 bases lying between them. The CDR3 runs 19 residues.

The CDR3 protein is CASSLRSAGPYEQYF. CDR3 DNA sequence: TGTGCCAGCAGCTTAAGGTCCGCAGGGCCCTACGAGCAGTACTTC. This chain connects TRBV7-8 to TRBJ2-7; TRBD1 might be the D (5 bases). The V gene lost 2 bases and the J gene lost 2 bases, with 13 bases spanning the gap. The CDR3 contains 15 residues. CDR1 is SGHVS and CDR2 is FQNEAQ in the germline V gene.

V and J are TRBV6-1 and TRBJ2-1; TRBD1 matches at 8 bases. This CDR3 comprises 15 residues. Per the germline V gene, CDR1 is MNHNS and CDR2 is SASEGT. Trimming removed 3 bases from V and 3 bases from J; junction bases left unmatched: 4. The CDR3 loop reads CASSDGGQGYNEQFF. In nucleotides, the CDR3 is TGTGCCAGCAGTGATGGTGGACAGGGCTACAATGAGCAGTTCTTC.

CDR3 sequence reads: CASSLRRNTGELFF. DNA for the CDR3: TGTGCCAGCAGCTTAAGGAGGAACACCGGGGAGCTGTTTTTT. The chain uses TRBV11-2 and TRBJ2-2, with no clear D. The germline V gene encodes CDR1 SGHAT and CDR2 FQNNGV. This CDR3 is built from 14 residues. V lost 2 bases, J lost 1 base, and 5 bases lay in between.

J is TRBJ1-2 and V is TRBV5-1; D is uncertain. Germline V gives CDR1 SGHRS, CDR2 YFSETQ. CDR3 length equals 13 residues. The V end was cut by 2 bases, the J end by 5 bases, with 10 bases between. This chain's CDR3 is CASSFSSIYGYTF. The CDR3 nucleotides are TGCGCCAGCAGCTTTTCCTCCATTTATGGCTACACCTTC.

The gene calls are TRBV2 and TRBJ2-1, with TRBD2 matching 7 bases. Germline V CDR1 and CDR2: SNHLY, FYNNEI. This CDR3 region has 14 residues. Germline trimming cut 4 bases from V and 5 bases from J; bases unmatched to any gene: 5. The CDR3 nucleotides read TGTGCCAGCAGTGCTGTGAGCGGGAACAATGAGCAGTTCTTC. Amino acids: CASSAVSGNNEQFF. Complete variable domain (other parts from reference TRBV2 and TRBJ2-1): EPEVTQTPSHQVTQMGQEVILRCVPISNHLYFYWYRQILGQKVEFLVSFYNNEISEKSEIFDDQFSVERPDGSNFTLKIRSTKLEDSAMYFCASSAVSGNNEQFFGPGTRLTVL.

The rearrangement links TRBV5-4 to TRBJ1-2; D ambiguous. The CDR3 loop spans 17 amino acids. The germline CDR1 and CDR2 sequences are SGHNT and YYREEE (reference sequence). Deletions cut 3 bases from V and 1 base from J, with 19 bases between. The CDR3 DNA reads TGTGCCAGCAGCTGGGGAGTTACCCTGGATGTTAACTATGGCTACACCTTC. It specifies CASSWGVTLDVNYGYTF.

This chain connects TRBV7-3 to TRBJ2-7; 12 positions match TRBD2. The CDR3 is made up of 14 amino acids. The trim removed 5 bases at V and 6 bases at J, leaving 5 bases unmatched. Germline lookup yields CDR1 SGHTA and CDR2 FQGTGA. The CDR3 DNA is TGTGCCAGCAGCCGGACTAGCGGGACCCCCGAGCAGTACTTC. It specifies CASSRTSGTPEQYF. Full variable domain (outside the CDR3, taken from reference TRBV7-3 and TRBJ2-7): GAGVSQTPSNKVTEKGKYVELRCDPISGHTALYWYRQSLGQGPEFLIYFQGTGAADDSGLPNDRFFAVRPEGSVSTLKIQRTERGDSAVYLCASSRTSGTPEQYFGPGTRLTVT.

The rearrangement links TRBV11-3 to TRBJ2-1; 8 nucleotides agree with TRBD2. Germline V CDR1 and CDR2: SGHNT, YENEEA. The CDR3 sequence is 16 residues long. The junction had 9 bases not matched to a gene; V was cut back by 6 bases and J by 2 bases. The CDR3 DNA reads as TGTGCCAGCAGTCCCGCCGGGACTAGGGCCTACAATGAGCAGTTCTTC. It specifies CASSPAGTRAYNEQFF.

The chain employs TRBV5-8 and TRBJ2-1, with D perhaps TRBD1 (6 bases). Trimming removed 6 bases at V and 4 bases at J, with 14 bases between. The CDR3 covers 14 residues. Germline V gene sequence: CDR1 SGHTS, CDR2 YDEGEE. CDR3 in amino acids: CASTRPRGYNEQFF. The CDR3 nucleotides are TGTGCCAGCACCCGCCCCAGGGGTTACAATGAGCAGTTCTTC.

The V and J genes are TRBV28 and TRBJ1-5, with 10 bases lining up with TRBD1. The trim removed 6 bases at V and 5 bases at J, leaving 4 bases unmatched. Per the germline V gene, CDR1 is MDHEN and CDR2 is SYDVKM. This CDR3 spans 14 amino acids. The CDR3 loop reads CASSRGTGDQPQHF. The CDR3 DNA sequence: TGTGCCAGCAGCCGTGGGACAGGGGATCAGCCCCAGCATTTT.

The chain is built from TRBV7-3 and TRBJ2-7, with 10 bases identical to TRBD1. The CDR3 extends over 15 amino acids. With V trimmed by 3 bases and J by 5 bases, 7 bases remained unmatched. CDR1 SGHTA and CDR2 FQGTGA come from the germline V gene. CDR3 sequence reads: CASSLTGTGVHEQYF. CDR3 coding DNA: TGTGCCAGCAGCTTGACCGGGACAGGGGTCCACGAGCAGTACTTC.

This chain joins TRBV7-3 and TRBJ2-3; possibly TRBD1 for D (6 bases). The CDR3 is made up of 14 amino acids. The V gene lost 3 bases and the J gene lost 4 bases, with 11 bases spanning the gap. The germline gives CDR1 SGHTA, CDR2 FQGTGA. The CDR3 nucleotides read TGTGCCAGCAGCTTGGGAACAGGGTCAGATACGCAGTATTTT. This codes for CASSLGTGSDTQYF.

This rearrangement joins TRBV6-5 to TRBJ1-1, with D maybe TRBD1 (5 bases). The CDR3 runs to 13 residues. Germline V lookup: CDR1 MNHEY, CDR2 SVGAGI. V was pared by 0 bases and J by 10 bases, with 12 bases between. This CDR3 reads CASSYSAGLGAFF. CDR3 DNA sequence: TGTGCCAGCAGTTACTCAGCAGGGCTAGGAGCTTTCTTT.